Listed below are T cell receptor beta chains from one sample, sequenced in a study of CD8 T cells in Susac syndrome. TCRdb ran MiXCR on the immunoSEQ multiplex PCR reads and lists one entry per CDR3 protein. This sample carries 100,000 to 150,000 distinct CDR3 sequences, over 90% of them seen once, and the ten largest clones take 0.25% to 0.35%. The sample comprised CD8+ T cells from PBMCs. The origin of the receptors is a human donor with multiple sclerosis. The CDR3 runs from the conserved cysteine through the conserved F or W. The D gene is left open where the match is weak. Rows give clone size only sometimes, using once, few, many, or a class for an expanded clone.

J,size,V,D,CDR3,DNA
TRBJ2-1,once,TRBV5-4,.,CASSSPRARNEQFF,TGTGCCAGCAGCTCCCCTAGGGCCCGCAATGAGCAGTTCTTC
TRBJ2-6,.,TRBV4-1,.,CASSQAPDGSGANVLTF,TGCGCCAGCAGCCAAGCGCCCGACGGGTCCGGGGCCAACGTCCTGACTTTC
TRBJ2-7,.,TRBV13,.,CASSENVRGNKQYF,TGTGCCAGCAGCGAGAACGTAAGAGGGAATAAGCAGTACTTC
TRBJ2-7,few,TRBV7-9,TRBD1,CASSLTGDYEQYF,TGTGCCAGCAGCTTAACAGGGGACTACGAGCAGTACTTC
TRBJ2-7,.,TRBV5-6,.,CASSFRPGYEQYF,TGTGCCAGCAGCTTCCGCCCGGGCTACGAGCAGTACTTC
TRBJ2-7,few,TRBV6-1,.,CASSPTGYGEQYF,TGTGCCAGCAGCCCCACAGGGTACGGCGAGCAGTACTTC
TRBJ2-2,.,TRBV6-4,TRBD2,CASSTSGSNTGELFF,TGTGCCAGCAGTACTAGCGGGAGCAACACCGGGGAGCTGTTTTTT
TRBJ1-1,.,TRBV5-1,TRBD1,CASSLGQGGNTEAFF,TGCGCCAGCAGCTTGGGGCAGGGGGGCAACACTGAAGCTTTCTTT
TRBJ2-3,few,TRBV7-9,.,CASSPGRPTDTQYF,TGTGCCAGTAGCCCGGGACGGCCCACAGATACGCAGTATTTT
TRBJ2-7,few,TRBV11-2,.,CASSPGLEQYF,TGTGCCAGCAGCCCCGGGTTGGAGCAGTACTTC
TRBJ2-2,.,TRBV9,.,CASSPRQDTTGELFF,TGTGCCAGCAGCCCCCGACAGGACACGACCGGGGAGCTGTTTTTT
TRBJ1-4,.,TRBV25-1,.,CASSGTREKLFF,TGTGCCAGCTCCGGAACGCGTGAAAAACTGTTTTTT
TRBJ2-7,.,TRBV6-1,.,CASSELTGLNYYYEQYF,TGTGCCAGCAGTGAACTTACAGGCCTAAACTACTACTACGAGCAGTACTTC
TRBJ2-3,.,TRBV6-5,TRBD1,CASRDRATDTQYF,TGTGCCAGCCGGGACAGGGCAACAGATACGCAGTATTTT
TRBJ2-2,.,TRBV19,.,CASSVEASQYPNTGELFF,TGTGCCAGTAGTGTAGAGGCATCCCAGTATCCGAACACCGGGGAGCTGTTTTTT
TRBJ2-5,.,TRBV27,.,CASKIDSGQETQYF,TGTGCCAGCAAGATAGACAGCGGACAAGAGACCCAGTACTTC
TRBJ2-3,.,TRBV2,.,CASSEIGRPSTDTQYF,TGTGCCAGCAGTGAGATAGGGCGGCCTAGCACAGATACGCAGTATTTT
TRBJ2-5,.,TRBV20-1,TRBD1,CSADRGRGETQYF,TGCAGTGCTGACAGGGGGCGCGGAGAGACCCAGTACTTC
TRBJ2-3,.,TRBV7-9,.,CASSPRPQYF,TGTGCCAGCAGCCCCAGGCCGCAGTATTTT
TRBJ1-5,.,TRBV9,.,CASSTGSGGGQPQHF,TGTGCCAGCAGCACAGGATCCGGAGGTGGTCAGCCCCAGCATTTT
TRBJ1-5,.,TRBV19,.,CASSIRFRADQPQHF,TGTGCCAGTAGTATAAGGTTCAGGGCCGATCAGCCCCAGCATTTT
TRBJ2-1,.,TRBV6-2/TRBV6-3,.,CASSQPGLEQFF,TGTGCCAGCAGCCAGCCTGGGCTCGAGCAGTTCTTC
TRBJ2-6,.,TRBV12-3/TRBV12-4,.,CASRSSGANVLTF,TGTGCCAGCAGGAGCTCTGGGGCCAACGTCCTGACTTTC
TRBJ2-2,.,TRBV18,.,CASSPVFRANTGELFF,TGTGCCAGCTCACCAGTTTTCAGGGCTAACACCGGGGAGCTGTTTTTT
TRBJ2-4,.,TRBV20-1,.,CSARDRRASEKNIQYF,TGCAGTGCTAGAGACAGGAGGGCTAGCGAGAAAAACATTCAGTACTTC
TRBJ1-2,.,TRBV6-6,.,CASSYSKGGDYYGYTF,TGTGCCAGCAGTTACTCGAAGGGGGGGGACTACTATGGCTACACCTTC
TRBJ1-5,.,TRBV6-2/TRBV6-3,.,CSSRGEAQHF,TGTTCCAGCAGAGGTGAAGCCCAGCATTTT
TRBJ1-1,.,TRBV27,.,CASSLRFTAIEAFF,TGTGCCAGCAGTTTGAGGTTCACCGCAATTGAAGCTTTCTTT
TRBJ2-7,.,TRBV27,.,CASSSGSSYEQYF,TGTGCCAGCAGTTCCGGGAGCTCCTACGAGCAGTACTTC
TRBJ1-1,.,TRBV9,TRBD1,CASSVDPQGENTEAFF,TGTGCCAGCAGCGTCGACCCCCAGGGGGAAAACACTGAAGCTTTCTTT
TRBJ2-3,once,TRBV12-3/TRBV12-4,TRBD2,CASSLVWLAGITDTQYF,TGTGCCAGCAGTTTAGTTTGGCTAGCGGGAATCACAGATACGCAGTATTTT
TRBJ2-7,once,TRBV28,.,CASSTPGVPLGEQYF,TGTGCCAGCAGTACCCCAGGGGTCCCTTTGGGGGAGCAGTACTTC
TRBJ1-1,.,TRBV30,.,CAWSLEGPTEAFF,TGTGCCTGGAGTTTGGAGGGGCCCACTGAAGCTTTCTTT
TRBJ2-2,.,TRBV12-3/TRBV12-4,.,CASRDNTGELFF,TGTGCCAGCAGAGACAACACCGGGGAGCTGTTTTTT
TRBJ2-1,once,TRBV7-8,.,CASSSNTILRERSQFF,TGTGCCAGCAGCTCGAATACTATCCTCCGGGAGAGATCACAGTTCTTC
TRBJ2-1,.,TRBV20-1,.,CSALGGKYNEQFF,TGCAGTGCCCTAGGGGGAAAGTACAATGAGCAGTTCTTC
TRBJ2-3,.,TRBV29-1,.,CSVEGGDIPTDTQYF,TGCAGCGTTGAAGGGGGGGACATCCCCACAGATACGCAGTATTTT
TRBJ2-1,.,TRBV7-7,.,CASSLNRGGHYNEQFF,TGTGCTAGCAGCTTGAATCGTGGGGGACACTACAATGAGCAGTTCTTC
TRBJ2-1,once,TRBV5-1,.,CASSSDRIDEQFF,TGCGCCAGCAGCTCCGATAGGATAGATGAGCAGTTCTTC
TRBJ1-1,.,TRBV10-2,.,CATSEGAAEAFF,TGCGCCACCTCCGAAGGGGCCGCTGAAGCTTTCTTT
TRBJ2-2,.,TRBV7-9,.,CASSRVPLNTGELFF,TGTGCCAGCAGCAGGGTTCCCCTCAACACCGGGGAGCTGTTTTTT
TRBJ1-5,.,TRBV28,.,CASSLRGGGQSQPQHF,TGTGCCAGCAGCCTCCGAGGGGGGGGACAATCACAGCCCCAGCATTTT
TRBJ1-1,.,TRBV4-1,.,CASSLPGRRTEAFF,TGCGCCAGCAGCCTACCAGGGAGACGGACTGAAGCTTTCTTT
TRBJ2-5,.,TRBV28,.,CASSLGPDETQYF,TGTGCCAGCAGTTTAGGACCCGATGAGACCCAGTACTTC
TRBJ1-1,.,TRBV14,.,CASSLLRNTEAFF,TGTGCCAGCAGCCTCCTCCGGAACACTGAAGCTTTCTTT
TRBJ2-1,.,TRBV4-1,.,CASSPTSGPEYNEQFF,TGCGCCAGCAGCCCTACTTCAGGACCAGAGTACAATGAGCAGTTCTTC
TRBJ1-2,.,TRBV7-9,.,CASRPPGFYGYTF,TGTGCCAGCAGGCCCCCAGGGTTCTATGGCTACACCTTC
TRBJ1-2,.,TRBV2,.,CASSNGQHYGYTF,TGTGCCAGCAGTAACGGACAGCACTATGGCTACACCTTC
TRBJ2-7,.,TRBV10-3,.,CATQARGRYEQYF,TGTGCCACCCAGGCCCGTGGTAGGTACGAGCAGTACTTC
TRBJ2-1,.,TRBV6-2/TRBV6-3,.,CASSPPGEAVNEQFF,TGTGCCAGCAGCCCGCCCGGGGAAGCAGTGAATGAGCAGTTCTTC
TRBJ2-4,once,TRBV4-1,TRBD1,CASSQALPGQGAKNIQYF,TGCGCCAGCAGCCAAGCCTTGCCGGGACAGGGCGCCAAAAACATTCAGTACTTC
TRBJ1-1,.,TRBV3-1,.,CASSQVQGNTEAFF,TGTGCCAGCAGCCAAGTTCAGGGGAACACTGAAGCTTTCTTT
TRBJ1-2,few,TRBV27,.,CASSRRTGSYGYTF,TGTGCCAGCAGTCGTCGGACGGGGAGCTATGGCTACACCTTC
TRBJ1-2,.,TRBV7-2,.,CASGGWTEGYGYTF,TGTGCCAGCGGCGGTTGGACTGAGGGATATGGCTACACCTTC
TRBJ2-6,.,TRBV14,TRBD1,CASSQIGQGALGANVLTF,TGTGCCAGCAGCCAGATTGGACAGGGGGCGCTTGGGGCCAACGTCCTGACTTTC
TRBJ2-7,.,TRBV9,.,CASSPHSSSYEQYF,TGTGCCAGCAGCCCCCACAGTTCTTCCTACGAGCAGTACTTC
TRBJ2-1,.,TRBV9,.,CASSVGSQPRNEQFF,TGTGCCAGCAGCGTAGGGAGCCAGCCCAGAAATGAGCAGTTCTTC